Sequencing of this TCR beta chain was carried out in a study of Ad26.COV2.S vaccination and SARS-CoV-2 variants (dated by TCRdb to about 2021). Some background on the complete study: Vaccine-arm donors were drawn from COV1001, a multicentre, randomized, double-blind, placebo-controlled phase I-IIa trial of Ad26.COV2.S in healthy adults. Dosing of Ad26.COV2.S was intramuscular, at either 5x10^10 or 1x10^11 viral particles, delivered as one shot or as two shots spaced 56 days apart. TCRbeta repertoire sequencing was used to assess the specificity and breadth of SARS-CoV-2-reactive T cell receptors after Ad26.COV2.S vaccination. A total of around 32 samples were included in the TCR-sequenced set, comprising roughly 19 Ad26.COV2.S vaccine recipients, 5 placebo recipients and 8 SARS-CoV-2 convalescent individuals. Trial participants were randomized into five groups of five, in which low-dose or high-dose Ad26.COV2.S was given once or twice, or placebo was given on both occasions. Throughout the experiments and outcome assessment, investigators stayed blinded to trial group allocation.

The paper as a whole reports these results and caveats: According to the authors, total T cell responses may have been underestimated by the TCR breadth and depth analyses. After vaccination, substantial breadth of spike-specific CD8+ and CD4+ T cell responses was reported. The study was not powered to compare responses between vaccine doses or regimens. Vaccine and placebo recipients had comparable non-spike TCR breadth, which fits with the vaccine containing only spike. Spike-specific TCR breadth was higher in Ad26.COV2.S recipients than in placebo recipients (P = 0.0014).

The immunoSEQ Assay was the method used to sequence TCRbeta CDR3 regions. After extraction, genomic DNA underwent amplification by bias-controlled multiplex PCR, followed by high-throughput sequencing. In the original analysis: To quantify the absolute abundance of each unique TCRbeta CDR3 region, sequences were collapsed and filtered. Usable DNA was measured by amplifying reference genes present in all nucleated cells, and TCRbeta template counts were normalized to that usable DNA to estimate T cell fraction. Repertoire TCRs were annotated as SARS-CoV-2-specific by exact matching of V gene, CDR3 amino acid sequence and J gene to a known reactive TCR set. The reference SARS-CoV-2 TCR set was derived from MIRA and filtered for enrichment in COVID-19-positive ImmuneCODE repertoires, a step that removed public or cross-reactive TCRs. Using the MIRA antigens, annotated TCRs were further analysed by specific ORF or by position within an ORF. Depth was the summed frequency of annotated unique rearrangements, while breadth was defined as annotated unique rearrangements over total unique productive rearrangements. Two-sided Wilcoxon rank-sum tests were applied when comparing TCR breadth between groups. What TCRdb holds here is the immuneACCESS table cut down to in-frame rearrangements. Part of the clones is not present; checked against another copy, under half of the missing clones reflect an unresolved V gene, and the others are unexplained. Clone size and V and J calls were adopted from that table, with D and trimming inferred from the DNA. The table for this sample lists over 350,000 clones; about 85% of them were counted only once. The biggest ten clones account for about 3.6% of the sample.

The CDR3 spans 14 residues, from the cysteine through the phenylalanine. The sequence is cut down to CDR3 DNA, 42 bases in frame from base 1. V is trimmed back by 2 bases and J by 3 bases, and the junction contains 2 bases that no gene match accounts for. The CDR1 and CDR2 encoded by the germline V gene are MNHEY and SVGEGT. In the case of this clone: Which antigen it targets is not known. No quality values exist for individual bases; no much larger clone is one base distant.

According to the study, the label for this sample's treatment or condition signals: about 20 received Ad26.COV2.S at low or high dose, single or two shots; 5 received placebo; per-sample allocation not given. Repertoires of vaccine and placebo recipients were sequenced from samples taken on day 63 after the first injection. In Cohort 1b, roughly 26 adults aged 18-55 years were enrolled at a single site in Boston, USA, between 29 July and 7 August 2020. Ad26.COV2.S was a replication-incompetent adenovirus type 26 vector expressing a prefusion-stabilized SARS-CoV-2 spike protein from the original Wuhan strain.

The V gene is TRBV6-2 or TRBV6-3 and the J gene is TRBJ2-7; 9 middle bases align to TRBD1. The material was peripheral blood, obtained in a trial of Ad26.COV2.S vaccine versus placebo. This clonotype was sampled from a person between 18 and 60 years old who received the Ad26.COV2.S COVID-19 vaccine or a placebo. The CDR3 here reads CASSYRTGVYEQYF. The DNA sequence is TGTGCCAGCAGTTACCGGACAGGGGTCTACGAGCAGTACTTC.